The sequence of this T cell receptor beta chain was determined in a study of OX40 agonist ivuxolimab in advanced cancers. Overall study context: As their treatment, patients were administered ivuxolimab, an agonistic anti-OX40 (CD134) antibody.

V lost 2 bases and J lost 7, with 12 bases in between. The germline V gene has CDR1 SGHKS and CDR2 YYEKEE (reference sequence). The CDR3 length is 13 residues. The table came from immunoSEQ multiplex PCR; TCRdb's copy has only in-frame clones and leaves some out. The sample lists 65,000 to 85,000 clones; 85% were seen once. The sequence was obtained from an adult with an advanced solid tumor such as melanoma, head and neck, liver or kidney cancer. The sequencing used CD4+ or CD8+ T cells sorted from blood, collected in a trial of the OX40 agonist ivuxolimab. The V gene is TRBV5-5, the J gene TRBJ1-1; unclear D gene. In DNA, the CDR3 is TGTGCCAGCAGCTTAAGGGTTCGCGATGAAGCTTTCTTT. This translates into CASSLRVRDEAFF.